The clone carrying this TCR beta chain was found a few times. Using immunoSEQ multiplex PCR, the repertoire was profiled, and TCRdb retains in-frame clones only, with some absent. This sample has over 95,000 clones; roughly two thirds occur once, and the top ten carry about 22%. The entry originates in a study of shared clonotypes between healthy human individuals. Per the germline V gene, CDR1 is ENHRY and CDR2 is SYGVKD. The CDR3 is 15 residues long. V lost 2 bases and J 0 bases, leaving 10 bases between the germline ends. This sequence joins TRBV10-3 and TRBJ1-1; D may be TRBD1 (6 bases). The sequenced sample was memory CD8+ T cells sorted from blood. Subset of the sample: CD45RO+ cells pooled with CCR7-negative TemRA cells. The sequence was obtained from a woman in her twenties or thirties in good health. The CDR3 nucleotides are TGTGCCATCAGTGAGCCGGACAGCATGAACACTGAAGCTTTCTTT. This gives the protein CAISEPDSMNTEAFF.